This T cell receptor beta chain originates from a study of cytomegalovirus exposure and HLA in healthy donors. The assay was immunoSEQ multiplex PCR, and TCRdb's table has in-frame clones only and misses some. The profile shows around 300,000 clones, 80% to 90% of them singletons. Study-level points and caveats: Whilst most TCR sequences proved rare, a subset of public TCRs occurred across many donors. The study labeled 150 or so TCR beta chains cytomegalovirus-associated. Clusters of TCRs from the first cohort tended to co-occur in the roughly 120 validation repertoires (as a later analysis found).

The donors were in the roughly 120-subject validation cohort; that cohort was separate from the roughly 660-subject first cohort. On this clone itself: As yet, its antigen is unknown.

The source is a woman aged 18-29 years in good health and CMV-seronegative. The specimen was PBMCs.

Here the CDR3 reads CASRRDSTYEQYF. In DNA form, the CDR3 reads TGTGCCAGCAGGAGGGACAGCACCTACGAGCAGTACTTC. The chain is built from TRBV6-5 and TRBJ2-7, with TRBD1 identical over 7 bases. Germline CDR1 reads MNHEY; CDR2 reads SVGAGI. With V trimmed by 6 bases and J by 2 bases, 4 bases remained unmatched. This CDR3 comprises 13 residues.